The clone carrying this TCR beta chain has a single count. Its antigen remains unknown. This sample also contains other DNA sequences that code for the same CDR3. The V end lost 1 base, the J end lost 4 bases, and 5 bases lay between the germline ends. The germline V gene has CDR1 SGHVS and CDR2 FNYEAQ. The CDR3 consists of 13 residues. This sample is part of a study of T cell responses to AZD1222 COVID-19 vaccine. The method was immunoSEQ multiplex PCR; TCRdb's version includes in-frame clones alone and lacks a portion of them. The sample shows some 64,000 clones, 80% to 85% of them seen only once. Findings of the study overall: Among AZD1222 vaccinees, only five or six were seropositive at baseline.

This receptor was identified in an adult in good health. The chain carries TRBV7-6 and TRBJ1-5; unclear D gene. Sequenced here: peripheral blood, sampled on day 0 of AZD1222 vaccination. CDR3 nucleotide sequence: TGTGCCAGCAGCTTAGGCGAAAATCAGCCCCAGCATTTT. It translates to CASSLGENQPQHF.